A single sample gave rise to the 27 T cell receptor beta chains below, sequenced in a study of OX40 agonist ivuxolimab in advanced cancers. Profiling relied on immunoSEQ multiplex PCR, and the TCRdb table lists in-frame clones only, not all of them. The repertoire includes 70,000 to 80,000 clones, over 90% of them detected once, and 5.5% to 7% sits in the top ten. The sample in question was CD4+ or CD8+ T cells sorted from blood, obtained in a trial of the OX40 agonist ivuxolimab. The receptors stem from an adult with an advanced solid tumor such as melanoma, head and neck, liver or kidney cancer.

The gene calls are TRBV7-2 and TRBJ1-4; maybe TRBD1 (5 bases). The CDR3 totals 15 residues. Trimming pared 1 base from V and 4 bases from J, leaving 10 bases between. Germline assignment: CDR1 SGHTA and CDR2 FQGNSA. In DNA, the CDR3 is TGTGCCAGCAGCTTAGACGGGGGATATAATGAAAAACTGTTTTTT. Translated, it gives CASSLDGGYNEKLFF. Based on the CDR3 plus reference TRBV7-2 and TRBJ1-4, the full variable domain is GAGVSQSPSNKVTEKGKDVELRCDPISGHTALYWYRQSLGQGLEFLIYFQGNSAPDKSGLPSDRFSAERTGGSVSTLTIQRTQQEDSAVYLCASSLDGGYNEKLFFGSGTQLSVL.

V usage is TRBV27 and J usage is TRBJ1-5, with TRBD1 matching 7 bases. The CDR3 runs 13 residues. The ends lost 5 bases at V and 7 bases at J; junction bases unmatched: 5. Germline V gene lookup returns CDR1 MNHEY and CDR2 SMNVEV (reference sequence). In DNA, the CDR3 is TGTGCCAGCAGTGTCCGGGACAGCCAGCCCCAGCATTTT. This gives the protein CASSVRDSQPQHF.

The rearrangement joins TRBV9 to TRBJ2-1; a weak D match, TRBD1 (6 bases). CDR3 length: 15 residues. Germline V lookup: CDR1 SGDLS, CDR2 YYNGEE. Trimming shortened V by 0 bases and J by 2 bases, and 9 bases separated the two germline ends. DNA of the CDR3: TGTGCCAGCAGCGTAGATGGGACAACCTACAATGAGCAGTTCTTC. It encodes CASSVDGTTYNEQFF.

This clone was detected only once. The rearrangement links TRBV12-2 to TRBJ1-5; TRBD1 reflects the table's D call only, with no check against the DNA. TRBV12-2 is a documented pseudogene. CDR3 length: 14 residues. CDR3 sequence reads: CASRSSGGGQPQHF. Here the CDR3 DNA reads TGTGCAAGTCGCTCCTCAGGGGGCGGTCAGCCCCAGCATTTT.

This clone showed up just once. This chain connects TRBV5-6 to TRBJ2-7; D unresolved. This CDR3 is 11 amino acids long. V was trimmed by 1 base and J by 10 bases, leaving 9 bases between them. The germline gives CDR1 SGHDT, CDR2 YYEEEE. CDR3: CASSLMADQYF. CDR3 DNA sequence: TGTGCCAGCAGCTTGATGGCAGACCAGTACTTC.

In DNA, the CDR3 is TGTGCCAGCAGCTCCCCCGGGCCTGGAAACACCATATATTTT. It translates to CASSSPGPGNTIYF. The V gene is TRBV7-9, the J gene TRBJ1-3; D unresolved. Germline assignment: CDR1 SEHNR and CDR2 FQNEAQ (reference sequence). The CDR3 extends over 14 amino acids. The germline V and J ends were trimmed by 4 bases and 2 bases, with 9 bases remaining between them.

The chain employs TRBV27 and TRBJ1-2; D may be TRBD1 (5 bases). This CDR3 region has 14 residues. Germline V lookup: CDR1 MNHEY, CDR2 SMNVEV (reference sequence). V gave up 6 bases and J gave up 3 bases, with 14 bases separating them. Here the CDR3 DNA reads TGTGCCAGCAGCCGGGACGGCGCCTACTATGGCTACACCTTC. It translates to CASSRDGAYYGYTF.

This clone was detected only a few times. The rearrangement links TRBV9 to TRBJ1-2; possibly TRBD1 for D (6 bases). The CDR3 consists of 19 residues. Between the trimmed V and J ends, which lost 2 bases and 3 bases, there was a span of 26 bases. Germline CDR1 SGDLS, CDR2 YYNGEE. CDR3 DNA: TGTGCCAGCAGCGTGGGGCCTTCTACAGGGAATACAGGGTACTATGGCTACACCTTC. Amino acids: CASSVGPSTGNTGYYGYTF.

This chain connects TRBV28 to TRBJ1-6, with a possible D match to TRBD1 (5 bases). The V gene lost 7 bases and the J gene lost 5 bases, with 15 bases spanning the gap. The CDR3 is made up of 15 amino acids. Looked up from germline, CDR1 is MDHEN and CDR2 is SYDVKM. The CDR3 DNA follows: TGTGCCAGCAACCCACAGGTTTTCGATAATTCACCCCTCCACTTT. Translation: CASNPQVFDNSPLHF.

This sequence joins TRBV6-5 and TRBJ2-7; D assignment may be TRBD1 or TRBD2 (5 bases each). Trimming took 4 bases from V and 0 from J, leaving 7 bases between them. The CDR3 has 13 residues. The germline V gene has CDR1 MNHEY and CDR2 SVGAGI. CDR3 nucleotides: TGTGCCAGCAGTTTGGGACCCTCCTACGAGCAGTACTTC. Translating it yields CASSLGPSYEQYF.

The chain uses TRBV6-5 and TRBJ2-3; the D is unclear. The V end was cut by 6 bases, the J end by 6 bases, with 7 bases between. CDR1 MNHEY and CDR2 SVGAGI come from the germline V gene. The CDR3 is 11 residues long. CDR3 sequence reads: CASRTRDTQYF. CDR3 coding DNA: TGTGCCAGCAGAACACGGGATACGCAGTATTTT.

J is TRBJ1-1 and V is TRBV19; D remains ambiguous. V dropped 5 bases and J dropped 4 bases, with 11 bases sitting between them. CDR3 length: 13 residues. Germline CDR1 LNHDA, CDR2 SQIVND (reference sequence). The CDR3 sequence: CASSPAVATEAFF. The CDR3 DNA reads as TGTGCCAGTAGTCCCGCAGTGGCCACTGAAGCTTTCTTT. Combining the CDR3 with reference TRBV19 and TRBJ1-1 gives the whole variable domain DGGITQSPKYLFRKEGQNVTLSCEQNLNHDAMYWYRQDPGQGLRLIYYSQIVNDFQKGDIAEGYSVSREKKESFPLTVTSAQKNPTAFYLCASSPAVATEAFFGQGTRLTVV.

The V and J genes are TRBV5-1 and TRBJ2-7, with 12 nucleotides matching TRBD1. Trimming took 0 bases from V and 7 from J; bases not matched to a gene: 5. CDR1 and CDR2 from the germline V gene are SGHRS and YFSETQ. The CDR3 sequence is 15 residues long. This CDR3 reads CASSLDGDRGREQYF. The CDR3 nucleotides read TGCGCCAGCAGCTTGGATGGGGACAGGGGGCGAGAGCAGTACTTC.

The gene calls are TRBV7-9 and TRBJ2-3, with D possibly being TRBD1 (6 bases). The length of the CDR3 is 16 residues. From germline, CDR1 is SEHNR and CDR2 FQNEAQ (reference sequence). V was trimmed by 5 bases and J by 2 bases, leaving 17 bases between them. The chain's CDR3 is CASSPRTASFTDTQYF. CDR3 nucleotide sequence: TGTGCCAGCAGCCCCCGGACAGCTTCGTTCACAGATACGCAGTATTTT.

V gene TRBV5-1 combines with J gene TRBJ2-2; 7 bases line up with TRBD1. The CDR3 contains 14 residues. The trim removed 2 bases at V and 3 bases at J, leaving 1 base unmatched. Germline-derived CDR1 and CDR2 are SGHRS and YFSETQ. The CDR3 DNA reads as TGCGCCAGCAGCTTTCAGGGGGACACCGGGGAGCTGTTTTTT. Translated, it gives CASSFQGDTGELFF.

The gene calls are TRBV11-2 and TRBJ2-7, with a possible D match to TRBD2 (5 bases). Germline V gives CDR1 SGHAT, CDR2 FQNNGV. There are 14 residues in the CDR3. V was trimmed by 5 bases and J by 2 bases, leaving 13 bases between them. CDR3 in DNA: TGTGCCAGCAGCCTATATCTGGAGGCCTACGAGCAGTACTTC. Its protein product is CASSLYLEAYEQYF.

The chain uses TRBV4-3 and TRBJ2-7; 7 positions match TRBD1. Per germline, CDR1 LGHNA and CDR2 YSLEER. J gave up 3 bases and V 3 bases, and 5 bases lay outside the gene matches. This CDR3 region has 14 residues. The CDR3 sequence is CASSQGQLFYEQYF. CDR3 coding DNA: TGCGCCAGCAGCCAGGGACAGCTTTTCTACGAGCAGTACTTC.

This clone has only one observation. The chain uses TRBV5-1 and TRBJ1-2; TRBD1 is a possible D gene (5 bases). V lost 3 bases and J 7 bases, leaving 13 bases between the germline ends. Per germline, CDR1 SGHRS and CDR2 YFSETQ. The CDR3 sequence is 13 residues long. CDR3 nucleotide sequence: TGCGCCAGCAGCTGGGGGACCCCTTTTGGCTACACCTTC. Translated: CASSWGTPFGYTF.

The chain recombines TRBV6-1 with TRBJ2-7, with D unresolved. Germline CDR1 MNHNS, CDR2 SASEGT. The V end lost 3 bases, the J end lost 0 bases, and 24 bases lay between the germline ends. The CDR3 is made up of 19 amino acids. CDR3 bases: TGTGCCAGCAGTGACATAACATACGGTCAGCGCCAAAGCTCCTACGAGCAGTACTTC. Its protein product is CASSDITYGQRQSSYEQYF.

The chain is built from TRBV19 and TRBJ2-3, with unresolved D. V was clipped by 7 bases and J by 5 bases, with 7 bases between them. CDR3 length equals 11 residues. The V gene's germline CDR1 is LNHDA and CDR2 SQIVND (reference sequence). The CDR3 sequence is CASNLGDTQYF. CDR3 DNA sequence: TGTGCCAGTAACTTGGGAGATACGCAGTATTTT.

V gene TRBV27 combines with J gene TRBJ2-7; D remains ambiguous. The CDR3 covers 16 residues. Germline CDR1 reads MNHEY; CDR2 reads SMNVEV (reference sequence). The V end lost 0 bases, the J end lost 2 bases, and 14 bases lay between the germline ends. CDR3 sequence reads: CASSLSGAAKAYEQYF. The CDR3 DNA follows: TGTGCCAGCAGTTTATCGGGCGCGGCAAAGGCCTACGAGCAGTACTTC.

The chain employs TRBV27 and TRBJ1-4, with TRBD1 matching over 11 bases. J lost 4 bases, V lost 5 bases, and 12 bases had no gene match. This CDR3 has 18 amino acids. Germline-derived CDR1 and CDR2 are MNHEY and SMNVEV (reference sequence). CDR3 coding DNA: TGTGCCAGCAGTCAAACCGGGACAGGGGGACTCCTTAATGAAAAACTGTTTTTT. Protein: CASSQTGTGGLLNEKLFF.

This sequence joins TRBV4-3 and TRBJ1-2, with D tentatively TRBD1 (6 bases). This CDR3 has 13 amino acids. Germline-derived CDR1 and CDR2 are LGHNA and YSLEER. V was trimmed by 1 base and J by 7 bases, leaving 10 bases between them. The CDR3 loop is CASSQGRGSGYTF. In DNA, the CDR3 is TGCGCCAGCAGCCAAGGGAGGGGGTCTGGCTACACCTTC.

This clone was observed a single time. The chain couples TRBV7-2 to TRBJ1-2; D not resolved. This CDR3 has 13 amino acids. Trimming removed 2 bases at V and 5 bases at J, with 9 bases between. Germline V gene sequence: CDR1 SGHTA, CDR2 FQGNSA. CDR3 coding DNA: TGTGCCAGCAGCTTACAGTCCCCTTATGGCTACACCTTC. This codes for CASSLQSPYGYTF.

This chain joins TRBV15 and TRBJ2-5; either TRBD1 or TRBD2 may supply D (5 bases each). CDR1 is LNHNV and CDR2 is YYDKDF in the germline V gene (reference sequence). This CDR3 is 14 amino acids long. Trimming left V 1 base short and J 7 bases short, with 13 bases between. The chain's CDR3 is CATSRVRGVLTQYF. CDR3 DNA: TGTGCCACCAGCAGAGTGAGAGGGGTCTTGACCCAGTACTTC.

This clone is a singleton in its sample. V usage is TRBV5-1 and J usage is TRBJ2-3, with D hard to call. CDR1 and CDR2 (germline): SGHRS, YFSETQ. Deletions cut 0 bases from V and 2 bases from J, with 13 bases between. This CDR3 region has 16 residues. The CDR3 region has the DNA TGCGCCAGCAGCTTGGTCGACATAGGGATCACAGATACGCAGTATTTT. Residues: CASSLVDIGITDTQYF.

The rearrangement joins TRBV5-6 to TRBJ2-7, with 9 bases matching TRBD1. This CDR3 region has 14 residues. Germline CDR1 is SGHDT and CDR2 is YYEEEE. The junction had 5 bases not matched to a gene; V was cut back by 4 bases and J by 3 bases. As DNA, the CDR3 is TGTGCCAGCAGCCCGGGGACAGGGATCTACGAGCAGTACTTC. Protein product: CASSPGTGIYEQYF. The full variable domain, in which reference TRBV5-6 and TRBJ2-7 provide the parts outside the CDR3, is DAGVTQSPTHLIKTRGQQVTLRCSPKSGHDTVSWYQQALGQGPQFIFQYYEEEERQRGNFPDRFSGHQFPNYSSELNVNALLLGDSALYLCASSPGTGIYEQYFGPGTRLTVT.